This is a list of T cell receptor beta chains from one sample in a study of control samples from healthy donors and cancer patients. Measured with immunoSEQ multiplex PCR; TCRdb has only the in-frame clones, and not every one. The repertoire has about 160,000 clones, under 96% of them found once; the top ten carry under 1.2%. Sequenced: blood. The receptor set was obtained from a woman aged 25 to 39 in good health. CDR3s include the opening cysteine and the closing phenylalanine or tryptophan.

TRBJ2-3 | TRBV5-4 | CASSVWGTDTQYF
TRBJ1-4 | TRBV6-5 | CASSLLRQGEKLFF
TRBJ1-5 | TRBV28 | CASSLPGGNQPQHF
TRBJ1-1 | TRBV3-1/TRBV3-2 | CASSPYTGAEAFF
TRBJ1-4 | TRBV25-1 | CASSEKTGANEKLFF
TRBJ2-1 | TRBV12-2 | CASRFVLAGGPYNEQFF
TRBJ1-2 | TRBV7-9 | CASSFGSESYGYTF
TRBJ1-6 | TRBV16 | CASSQSAGEAISPLHF
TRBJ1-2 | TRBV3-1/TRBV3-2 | CASSQAWEGYTF
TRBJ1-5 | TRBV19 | CASSRTALAQPQHF
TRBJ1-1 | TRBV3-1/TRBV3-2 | CASSQDPQDTEAFF
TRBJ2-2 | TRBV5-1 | CASSRLARNGELFF
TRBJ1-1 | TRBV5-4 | CASSLAGTDNTEAFF
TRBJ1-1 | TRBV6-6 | CASSSYNAEAFF
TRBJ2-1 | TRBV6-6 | CASSYSDGLAHNEQFF
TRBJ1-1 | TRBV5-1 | CASSLWGDTEAFF
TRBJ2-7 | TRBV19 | CASSSGLTSSYEQYF
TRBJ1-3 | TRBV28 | CASSPPDMVNTIYF
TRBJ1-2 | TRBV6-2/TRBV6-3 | CASSYPRGAPNYGYTF
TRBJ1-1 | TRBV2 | CASSDVGLSTEAFF
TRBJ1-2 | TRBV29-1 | CSVGDRGLVYGYTF
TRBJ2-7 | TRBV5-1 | CASSSFPGQGYEQYF
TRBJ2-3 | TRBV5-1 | CASSTGTVNTDTQYF
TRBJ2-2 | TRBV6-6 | CASSRQSTGELFF
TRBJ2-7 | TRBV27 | CASSSQGQGTTYEQYF
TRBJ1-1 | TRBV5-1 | CASSLIEGVGTEAFF
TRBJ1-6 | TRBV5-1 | CASSLQGDNSPLHF
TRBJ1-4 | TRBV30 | CAWRGANEKLFF
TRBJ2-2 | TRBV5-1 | CASSLVGTHSTGELFF
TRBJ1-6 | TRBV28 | CASSNLAPNSPLHF
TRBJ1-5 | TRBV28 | CASSFPTGTGGTLSNQPQHF